Here is one TCR beta chain with its context. CDR3 length: 14 amino acids. V lost 2 bases and J lost 0, with 7 bases in between. The germline gives CDR1 ENHRY, CDR2 SYGVKD. Per the original methods: Cell counts per sample came from amplifying reference gene primers. Method: immunoSEQ multiplex PCR; TCRdb's copy keeps in-frame clones and lacks some. V, J and clone size were drawn from that table, and D and trimming were deduced from the DNA. The sample holds about 20,000 clones, about 85% seen once. This sample is drawn from a study of blood T cell repertoires in COVID-19. Overall study context: Whether acute or convalescent, the COVID-19 samples came from the United States, Italy and Spain. PBMCs, B-cell-depleted T cells, or T cells were the source of the cDNA or gDNA that made up the material.

Sequenced input: peripheral blood. The sequence was obtained from a human donor with active COVID-19. The donor label of this sample is uncertain. The gene calls are TRBV10-3 and TRBJ1-2; no clear D. CDR3 in amino acids: CAISEQRANYGYTF. In nucleotides, the CDR3 is TGTGCCATCAGTGAGCAAAGAGCTAACTATGGCTACACCTTC.